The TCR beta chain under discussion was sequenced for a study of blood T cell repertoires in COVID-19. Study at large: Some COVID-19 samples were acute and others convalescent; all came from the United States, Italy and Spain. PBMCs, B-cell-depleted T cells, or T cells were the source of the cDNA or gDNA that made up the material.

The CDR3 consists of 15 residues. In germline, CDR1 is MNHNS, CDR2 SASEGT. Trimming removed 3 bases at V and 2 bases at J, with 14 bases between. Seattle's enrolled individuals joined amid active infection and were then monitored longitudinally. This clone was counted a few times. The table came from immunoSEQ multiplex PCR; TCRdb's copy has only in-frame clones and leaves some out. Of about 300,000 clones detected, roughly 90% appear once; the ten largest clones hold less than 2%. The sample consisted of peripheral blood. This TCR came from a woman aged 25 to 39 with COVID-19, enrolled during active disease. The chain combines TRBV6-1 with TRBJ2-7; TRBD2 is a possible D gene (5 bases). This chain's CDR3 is CASSEEVASAYEQYV. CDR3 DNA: TGTGCCAGCAGTGAGGAGGTGGCGAGCGCCTACGAGCAGTACGTC.